The sequence of this TCR beta chain was determined in a study of blood T cell repertoires in COVID-19. Study summary: The United States, Italy and Spain supplied acute and convalescent COVID-19 samples. The analysed material was cDNA or gDNA that came from T cells, B-cell-depleted T cells, or PBMCs.

The CDR3 has 17 amino acids. CDR1 LGHNA and CDR2 YSLEER come from the germline V gene. In the original processing: Reference gene primer amplification in the assay estimated nucleated cell counts. Sequencing used immunoSEQ multiplex PCR; TCRdb keeps in-frame clones, though not all of them. The V and J calls and clone size are taken from that table; D and trimming were inferred from the DNA. The sample has 200,000 to 300,000 clones, about 87% seen once. Details on this clone: Mismatch with germline at one junction end may stem from a read error.

The sequenced sample was PBMCs or T cells enriched from blood (not recorded which). The source of this sequence is a woman aged 40 to 49 with acute COVID-19. The chain employs TRBV4-3 and TRBJ2-2, with D possibly matching TRBD1 (6 bases). Here the CDR3 reads CASSKEAVTGLDGELFF. CDR3 bases: TGCGCCAGCAGCAAAGAGGCGGTGACAGGTCTGGACGGGGAGCTGTTTTTT.